This passage covers 20 T cell receptor beta chains from one sample sequenced in a study of early stage breast cancer tumors. Profiling relied on immunoSEQ multiplex PCR, and the TCRdb table lists in-frame clones only, not all of them. The sample includes 25,000 to 35,000 clones, around 53% of them seen just once. The sequenced sample consisted of breast tumor tissue. These receptors originate from a person aged 50-59 years with breast cancer.

The V and J genes are TRBV30 and TRBJ2-3; D is unresolved. The CDR3 extends over 15 amino acids. Germline V lookup: CDR1 GTSNPN, CDR2 SVGIG (reference sequence). The germline V and J ends were trimmed by 1 base and 4 bases, with 15 bases remaining between them. The CDR3 DNA sequence: TGTGCCTGGAGTGCCGGAATCCCCCCCCCAGATACGCAGTATTTT. Its translation: CAWSAGIPPPDTQYF.

V and J are TRBV7-3 and TRBJ1-5, with D uncertain. The CDR3 runs 15 residues. The V gene lost 3 bases and the J gene lost 1 base, with 10 bases spanning the gap. Looked up from germline, CDR1 is SGHTA and CDR2 is FQGTGA. The CDR3 bases are TGTGCCAGCAGCTTTGAGGGCATGAGCAATCAGCCCCAGCATTTT. Protein product: CASSFEGMSNQPQHF.

This clone was recorded a few times. The chain couples TRBV30 to TRBJ1-4; 7 nucleotides line up with TRBD1. V gave up 3 bases and J gave up 4 bases; unmatched junction bases: 8. Germline-derived CDR1 and CDR2 are GTSNPN and SVGIG (reference sequence). CDR3 length: 15 residues. CDR3 DNA sequence: TGTGCCTGGAGCCAGAGGACAGGAAATAATGAAAAACTGTTTTTT. Its protein is CAWSQRTGNNEKLFF.

V is TRBV13 and J is TRBJ2-5; 10 bases align to TRBD2. The CDR3 has 15 residues. J was trimmed by 5 bases and V by 5 bases; bases with no gene match: 8. Germline loops: CDR1 PRHDT, CDR2 FYEKMQ (reference sequence). The CDR3 DNA sequence: TGTGCCAGCAGCCGGACAGCGGGAGGGGGGGAGACCCAGTACTTC. It encodes CASSRTAGGGETQYF.

This clone was counted between two and nine times. The chain uses TRBV19 and TRBJ1-2; perhaps TRBD1 as D (5 bases). Per the germline V gene, CDR1 is LNHDA and CDR2 is SQIVND (reference sequence). This CDR3 spans 15 amino acids. V was pared by 7 bases and J by 7 bases, with 22 bases between. The CDR3 is CASTTGREPGGGYTF. DNA of the CDR3: TGTGCCAGTACCACCGGGCGGGAGCCGGGGGGTGGCTACACCTTC. Drawing the rest from reference TRBV19 and TRBJ1-2, the complete variable domain is DGGITQSPKYLFRKEGQNVTLSCEQNLNHDAMYWYRQDPGQGLRLIYYSQIVNDFQKGDIAEGYSVSREKKESFPLTVTSAQKNPTAFYLCASTTGREPGGGYTFGSGTRLTVV.

The chain is built from TRBV7-9 and TRBJ1-3, with D possibly TRBD1 on 6 matching bases. V was trimmed by 2 bases and J by 4 bases, leaving 15 bases between them. Germline assignment: CDR1 SEHNR and CDR2 FQNEAQ (reference sequence). The CDR3 spans 16 residues. Here the CDR3 reads CASSLRRQGLGNTIYF. As DNA, the CDR3 is TGTGCCAGCAGCTTAAGGAGGCAGGGGCTAGGAAACACCATATATTTT.

The V and J genes are TRBV5-1 and TRBJ2-1; no clear D. V lost 5 bases and J 5 bases, leaving 8 bases between the germline ends. The CDR3 has 12 residues. Germline V gene data show CDR1 as SGHRS and CDR2 as YFSETQ. Here the CDR3 reads CASRRWHNEQFF. CDR3 DNA sequence: TGCGCCAGCAGGCGCTGGCACAATGAGCAGTTCTTC.

This chain connects TRBV7-8 to TRBJ1-1, with D unclear. CDR3 length equals 14 residues. Germline CDR1 SGHVS, CDR2 FQNEAQ. V shed 4 bases and J shed 1 base, with 10 bases lying between them. For the CDR3, the DNA is TGTGCCAGCAGCTCCCCAGAGAAGAACACTGAAGCTTTCTTT. As protein: CASSSPEKNTEAFF.

The chain combines TRBV10-3 with TRBJ1-4; 9 bases line up with TRBD1. Germline V gene sequence: CDR1 ENHRY, CDR2 SYGVKD. This CDR3 comprises 14 residues. The V and J ends lost 3 bases and 11 bases, in that order; junction bases with no gene match: 7. Here the CDR3 DNA reads TGTGCCATCAGTGAACCGGGACAGGGCGGGAAACTGTTTTTT. Its protein is CAISEPGQGGKLFF.

V usage is TRBV5-1 and J usage is TRBJ2-3; D gene unclear. This CDR3 is 11 amino acids long. V shed 4 bases and J shed 2 bases, with 2 bases lying between them. Germline CDR1 and CDR2: SGHRS and YFSETQ. Here the CDR3 reads CASSLTDTQYF. CDR3 sequence (DNA): TGCGCCAGCAGCCTCACAGATACGCAGTATTTT.

V usage is TRBV7-2 and J usage is TRBJ2-5; D is unclear. The CDR3 is 12 residues long. CDR1 SGHTA and CDR2 FQGNSA come from the germline V gene. Trimming shortened V by 4 bases and J by 0 bases, and 3 bases separated the two germline ends. The CDR3 DNA reads TGTGCCAGCAGCTCAAACCAAGAGACCCAGTACTTC. Encoded protein: CASSSNQETQYF.

This clone was recorded a few times. The V call is TRBV6-5, the J call TRBJ2-7; D gene ambiguous. V was clipped by 2 bases and J by 4 bases, with 9 bases between them. CDR3 size: 13 residues. Germline V gives CDR1 MNHEY, CDR2 SVGAGI. This CDR3 reads CASSYTYKYEQYF. CDR3 bases: TGTGCCAGCAGTTACACTTACAAATACGAGCAGTACTTC.

This clone came up once. This chain links TRBV5-6 with TRBJ2-3, with D possibly TRBD2 on 7 matching bases. Germline-derived CDR1 and CDR2 are SGHDT and YYEEEE. Trimming shortened V by 1 base and J by 3 bases, and 15 bases separated the two germline ends. The CDR3 length is 16 residues. Here the CDR3 reads CASSLLTGGGTDTQYF. As DNA, the CDR3 is TGTGCCAGCAGCTTGCTTACGGGGGGCGGAACAGATACGCAGTATTTT.

The chain couples TRBV5-4 to TRBJ1-3; D ambiguous. The ends were cut back, 5 bases at V and 1 base at J, with 10 bases in the middle. Germline lookup yields CDR1 SGHNT and CDR2 YYREEE (reference sequence). CDR3 length: 14 amino acids. CDR3 sequence reads: CASSQAGSGNTIYF. CDR3 nucleotides: TGTGCCAGCAGTCAGGCGGGGTCTGGAAACACCATATATTTT.

This sequence joins TRBV19 and TRBJ1-5, with 7 bases identical to TRBD1. This CDR3 is built from 13 residues. The germline CDR1 and CDR2 sequences are LNHDA and SQIVND (reference sequence). After removal of 9 bases from V and 9 bases from J, the junction contained 11 bases not matched to a gene. As DNA, the CDR3 is TGTGCCAGCCGACAGGGCTTATCACGGCCCCAGCATTTT. Translation gives CASRQGLSRPQHF.

This clone has a single count. The rearrangement links TRBV27 to TRBJ2-3; D gene uncertain. Germline V gene sequence: CDR1 MNHEY, CDR2 SMNVEV (reference sequence). Trimming removed 4 bases at V and 3 bases at J, with 2 bases between. CDR3 length: 11 amino acids. CDR3 sequence reads: CASSSTDTQYF. In DNA form, the CDR3 reads TGTGCCAGCAGTTCTACAGATACGCAGTATTTT.

This clone was seen only a few times. The chain recombines TRBV7-3 with TRBJ2-7; D perhaps matches TRBD1 (5 bases). The CDR3 contains 13 residues. Germline V gene data show CDR1 as SGHTA and CDR2 as FQGTGA. V lost 5 bases, J lost 6 bases, and 14 bases lay in between. The CDR3 DNA follows: TGTGCCAGCAGCCCAGGGCCCCAACGCGAGCAGTACTTC. It is translated as CASSPGPQREQYF.

This chain uses TRBV2 with TRBJ1-2, with no clear D. This CDR3 has 12 residues. Germline values: CDR1 SNHLY, CDR2 FYNNEI. V dropped 6 bases and J dropped 2 bases, with 7 bases sitting between them. CDR3 DNA sequence: TGTGCCAGCAGGAGCGGCAACTATGGCTACACCTTC. It is translated as CASRSGNYGYTF.

The V call is TRBV25-1, the J call TRBJ2-1, with 9 bases fitting TRBD1. V lost 7 bases to trimming and J lost 3 bases; unmatched junction nucleotides: 4. Germline V gene lookup returns CDR1 MGHDK and CDR2 SYGVNS. The length of the CDR3 is 14 residues. The DNA of the CDR3 is TGTGCCAGCATTAAGGGACAGGGCTACAATGAGCAGTTCTTC. Its protein is CASIKGQGYNEQFF.

This clone was detected a few times. The DNA of the CDR3 is TGTGCCAGCAGTTCGGGACAGCCGAACACTGAAGCTTTCTTT. It codes for CASSSGQPNTEAFF. The chain employs TRBV28 and TRBJ1-1; TRBD1 agrees at 7 bases. This CDR3 spans 14 amino acids. Germline CDR1 reads MDHEN; CDR2 reads SYDVKM. The V gene end was trimmed by 4 bases and the J gene end by 1 base; junction bases not matched to a gene: 3.